Listed below are T cell receptor beta chains from one sample, sequenced in a study of metastatic and nonmetastatic thyroid tumors. TCRdb re-called the PCR reads with MiXCR. This table has 30,000 to 40,000 clones, about a fifth appearing once. Sequences were obtained from tumor tissue. The source of these receptors is a male donor with papillary thyroid cancer or a benign thyroid nodule (not recorded which). Some clones in this sample may be carry-over from other donors' samples. The CDR3 runs from the conserved cysteine through the conserved F or W. The D gene is left open where the match is weak. Expanded clones are given a class, and other clones once, few, many or no size at all.

V: TRBV27
J: TRBJ1-1
D: NA
size: NA
CDR3: CASSLGVGSEAFF
DNA: TGTGCCAGCAGTTTGGGGGTTGGGAGTGAAGCTTTCTTT

V: TRBV5-6
J: TRBJ2-3
D: TRBD1
size: NA
CDR3: CASSLKVGQAPTDTQYF
DNA: TGTGCCAGCAGTTTGAAGGTCGGACAGGCCCCCACAGATACGCAGTATTTT

V: TRBV6-1
J: TRBJ1-1
D: NA
size: NA
CDR3: CASSNPTNTEAFF
DNA: TGTGCCAGCAGTAACCCGACAAACACTGAAGCTTTCTTT

V: TRBV6-2/TRBV6-3
J: TRBJ1-1
D: NA
size: medium-sized
CDR3: CASSYVTGTEAFF
DNA: TGTGCCAGCAGTTACGTAACAGGGACTGAAGCTTTCTTT

V: TRBV24-1
J: TRBJ2-1
D: TRBD1
size: medium-sized
CDR3: CATSEGRTGGISYNEQFF
DNA: TGTGCCACCAGTGAGGGACGGACAGGGGGCATATCCTACAATGAGCAGTTCTTC

V: TRBV12-3/TRBV12-4
J: TRBJ1-2
D: NA
size: NA
CDR3: CASSFGQWGYTF
DNA: TGTGCCAGCAGTTTCGGACAGTGGGGCTACACCTTC

V: TRBV24-1
J: TRBJ2-7
D: NA
size: medium-sized
CDR3: CATSDAGTDPGNEQYF
DNA: TGTGCCACCAGTGACGCTGGGACGGACCCCGGGAACGAGCAGTACTTC

V: TRBV20-1
J: TRBJ2-2
D: NA
size: many
CDR3: CSARRDTNTGELFF
DNA: TGCAGTGCGCGACGGGACACGAACACCGGGGAGCTGTTTTTT

V: TRBV20-1
J: TRBJ1-2
D: NA
size: NA
CDR3: CSASYRESHTF
DNA: TGCAGTGCTAGTTACAGGGAGTCCCACACCTTC

V: TRBV18
J: TRBJ2-7
D: NA
size: many
CDR3: CASSRQGYEQYF
DNA: TGTGCCAGCTCACGGCAGGGCTACGAGCAGTACTTC

V: TRBV11-3
J: TRBJ2-5
D: NA
size: NA
CDR3: CASSLGLPETQYF
DNA: TGTGCCAGCAGCTTAGGGCTTCCTGAGACCCAGTACTTC

V: TRBV7-2
J: TRBJ2-3
D: NA
size: many
CDR3: CASSQTRLAQDTQYF
DNA: TGTGCCAGCAGCCAGACTAGATTAGCACAGGATACGCAGTATTTT

V: TRBV7-8
J: TRBJ2-7
D: NA
size: NA
CDR3: CASSLVAEARYEQYF
DNA: TGTGCCAGCAGCTTAGTAGCGGAGGCAAGGTACGAGCAGTACTTC

V: TRBV6-6
J: TRBJ1-2
D: NA
size: NA
CDR3: CASSTRGGRGYGYTF
DNA: TGTGCCAGCAGTACCCGAGGAGGTCGGGGCTATGGCTACACCTTC

V: TRBV7-8
J: TRBJ1-5
D: TRBD1
size: NA
CDR3: CANSLAQGGGNQPQHF
DNA: TGTGCCAACAGCTTAGCACAGGGGGGTGGCAATCAGCCCCAGCATTTT

V: TRBV21-1
J: TRBJ1-3
D: NA
size: many
CDR3: CASSPHRISGQGSRSGNTIYF
DNA: TGTGCCAGCAGCCCCCACAGGATCTCGGGACAGGGGTCACGCTCTGGAAACACCATATATTTT

V: TRBV19
J: TRBJ1-4
D: NA
size: many
CDR3: CASSIQRGTTEKLFF
DNA: TGTGCCAGTAGTATACAAAGGGGGACAACTGAAAAACTGTTTTTT

V: TRBV2
J: TRBJ1-5
D: NA
size: many
CDR3: CASRMAVNQPQHF
DNA: TGTGCCAGCAGGATGGCCGTAAATCAGCCCCAGCATTTT

V: TRBV6-1
J: TRBJ1-2
D: NA
size: few
CDR3: CASSEGKTLYGYTF
DNA: TGTGCCAGCAGTGAAGGCAAAACCCTCTATGGCTACACCTTC

V: TRBV28
J: TRBJ1-2
D: NA
size: many
CDR3: CASSFALGDNHGYTF
DNA: TGTGCCAGCAGTTTCGCTTTAGGGGATAACCATGGCTACACCTTC

V: TRBV11-1
J: TRBJ1-2
D: TRBD1
size: NA
CDR3: CASSRQGAYGYTF
DNA: TGTGCCAGCAGTCGACAGGGGGCATATGGCTACACCTTC

V: TRBV18
J: TRBJ2-3
D: NA
size: many
CDR3: CASSPLGADTQYF
DNA: TGTGCCAGCTCACCATTGGGGGCAGATACGCAGTATTTT

V: TRBV28
J: TRBJ1-4
D: NA
size: many
CDR3: CASSGFGIPTNEKLFF
DNA: TGTGCCAGCAGCGGCTTCGGCATACCAACTAATGAAAAACTGTTTTTT

V: TRBV12-3/TRBV12-4
J: TRBJ1-3
D: TRBD1
size: many
CDR3: CASGTGGTGNTIYF
DNA: TGTGCCAGTGGAACAGGGGGCACTGGAAACACCATATATTTT

V: TRBV24-1
J: TRBJ2-5
D: NA
size: many
CDR3: CATSERNSAETQYF
DNA: TGTGCCACCAGTGAAAGGAACAGCGCAGAGACCCAGTACTTC

V: TRBV10-3
J: TRBJ1-1
D: NA
size: few
CDR3: CAIRPEGDTEAFF
DNA: TGTGCCATCAGGCCGGAGGGGGACACTGAAGCTTTCTTT